The present T cell receptor beta chain was sequenced within a study of vaccination and CD4 T cells after COVID-19. Study at large: Stimulation used overlapping spike peptides from SARS-CoV-2, HCoV-NL63, HCoV-OC43 and HCoV-229E.

CDR1 is MNHNS and CDR2 is SASEGT in the germline V gene. The CDR3 contains 13 residues. Trimming removed 7 bases from V and 2 bases from J, with 11 bases in between. On this clonotype itself: What it binds is not known.

The Oncomine TCR Beta short-read assay generated sequence data from the DNA of cultured CD4+ T cells. Genomic DNA was taken out of cultured CD4+ T cells by extraction. From the PCR reads, TCRdb called clonotypes with MiXCR, one entry per CDR3 protein. Seen here are thousands of distinct CDR3 sequences, around a third observed once, and the top ten hold roughly 37%. Noted treatment: roughly ten-day PBMC culture with coronavirus spike peptide pools or control peptides (ViraFEST assay). The unexposed donor's CD4+ T cells were collected before the COVID-19 pandemic (2011-2018). The genes are TRBV6-1 and TRBJ2-5; D call uncertain. Source material: CD4+ T cells from blood, cultured in vitro. This clonotype was sampled from a human donor in good health. This CDR3 is CASILSHQETQYF. The CDR3 DNA reads as TGTGCCAGCATTTTGTCACATCAAGAGACCCAGTACTTC.